The present entry profiles one T cell receptor (beta chain) with its context. Assay: immunoSEQ multiplex PCR; the TCRdb copy retains only in-frame clones and omits some. The sample contains more than 75,000 clones, just under 90% of which appear only once. Germline V gene data show CDR1 as SGDLS and CDR2 as YYNGEE. There are 14 residues in the CDR3. V lost 4 bases to trimming and J lost 7 bases; unmatched junction nucleotides: 7. This entry comes from a study of control samples from healthy donors and cancer patients. The TCR comes from a man aged 50-60 years in good health. Material for sequencing was blood. The V gene is TRBV9, the J gene TRBJ1-2; 10 bases match TRBD1. The CDR3 loop is CASSQSTGGSGYTF. CDR3 DNA sequence: TGTGCCAGCAGCCAATCGACAGGGGGCAGTGGCTACACCTTC.